This TCR beta chain derives from a study of shared clonotypes between healthy human individuals (dated by TCRdb to 2020 to 2022). A note on the overall study: The cohort comprised two women and a few men aged 18 to 49 years. For each donor, three plates each were used for CD4 naive and CD4 memory, two plates were used for CD8 naive, and one plate was used for CD8 memory. To estimate repertoire size and how much clonotypes are shared between individuals, the study performed deep sequencing of blood TCR repertoires from about five healthy adults. To increase sequencing depth and limit assay-specific biases, TCR repertoire library preparation and sequencing were carried out by different laboratories using diverse techniques. Each donor's leukapheresis produced roughly between roughly 0.9 and 9 billion PBMCs.

The donors were healthy, HIV-negative adults who had no recently reported acute infections or vaccinations. Only Caucasian adults living in Nashville, Tennessee, USA were represented among the donors. Magnetic negative selection was used to enrich CD4+ T cells, after which naive cells were positively selected on CD45RA and the negative fraction became the memory subset. Blood was collected by leukapheresis, and PBMCs were isolated by Ficoll-Histopaque density gradient centrifugation and then cryopreserved in liquid nitrogen vapor phase. Analytical flow cytometry was used to check the purity and quantity of each magnetically sorted T cell population. Genomic DNA was isolated from each sorted fraction and quantified by UV absorbance on a Nanodrop 2000c. Germline trimming amounts to 7 bases on V and 7 bases on J, with 11 as the count of junction bases outside the gene matches. From the germline V gene, CDR1 is MNHEY and CDR2 is SVGAGI. The CDR3, from cysteine to phenylalanine, totals 14 residues. Of all the DNA, just the CDR3 is kept, 42 bases in frame from base 1.

Comments on this clone: The specificity of this receptor is unknown. No clone much larger than this one lies a single base away; base qualities are absent.

Using the deep immunoSEQ assay, TCR CDR3 regions were amplified from genomic DNA by multiplex PCR. Extracted genomic DNA from each cell subset was spread evenly across all wells of several immunoSEQ 96-well plates, with each plate serving as a replicate. For sorted subsets, each replicate PCR was loaded with 200 ng genomic DNA, equivalent to 30,000 to 35,000 T cell genomes. The purified libraries were quantified using a Qubit 3.0 fluorometer, sized with a Bioanalyzer 2100, and then quantified again using the KAPA Library Quantification kit. A separate single-read 150-cycle Illumina NextSeq 550 flow cell was used to sequence each immunoSEQ 96-well plate. The original pipeline was this. Because the immunoSEQ output included only junctional sequences and no quality scores, the filtering could not be the same as the filtering used for full-length reads. Sequences were annotated with PyIR, a Python wrapper for IgBLAST v1.9, and V/J genes and CDR3 were assigned using IMGT germline references. Any read was removed if the V/J assignment was weak (E-value above 1e-6), the CDR3 was missing, or the read contained stop codons, out-of-frame junctions, or ambiguous translated residues. V3J clonotypes were defined as sequences sharing an identical inferred V gene, J gene, and CDR3 amino acid sequence. Percentage overlap between repertoires was calculated by dividing the number of shared unique clonotypes by the size of the smaller repertoire. Repertoire richness was assessed with RTK rarefaction, the Chao1 estimator, and Recon v2.1 estimates of unobserved clonotypes. OLGA was used to compute generation probabilities for all TCRbeta clonotypes that the gDNA method yielded from a handful of donors. TCRdb retrieved this table from immuneACCESS and kept in-frame rearrangements only. Not all clones are present; in checked studies, unresolved V genes account for under half, and no reason is known for the remainder. The D gene and trimming were derived from the DNA, and the V and J assignments and clone size from that table. The sample records 2 million to 2.5 million clones, under 97% of which are singletons. In total, the top ten clones hold 0.13% of the sample.

Results and caveats for the whole study, not just this receptor: The genetic and exposure-history diversity represented was limited by the small number of donors. Naive subsets generally had larger estimated clonotype richness than memory subsets. When a handful of donors were compared, the shared fraction of clonotypes was about 5% for naive CD4, about 4% for naive CD8, more than 2% for memory CD4, and under 0.5% for memory CD8. Pairwise subsampling indicated that sequencing depth was expected to affect the degree of clonotype sharing among donors. Compared with non-shared clonotypes, clonotypes shared by all four sorted-subset donors had higher generation probabilities. Even with the large sequencing depth, rarefaction of the sorted-subset datasets indicated that sequencing was incomplete. Only blood was sampled, and tissue TCR repertoires likely differ from those in blood.

The sequence joins TRBV6-5 to TRBJ2-7; TRBD1 lines up with 9 middle nucleotides. The sample consisted of naive CD4+ T cells sorted from blood. Reading the label with the study, this specimen's cell subset or site is: CD45RA+ positively selected. This TCR derives from a man aged 18 to 29 in good health. The CDR3 protein: CASTRGGQGQEQYF. The nucleotides read TGTGCCAGCACCCGAGGGGGACAGGGTCAAGAGCAGTACTTC.